The entry below describes one T cell receptor beta chain. The data are from a study of blood T cell repertoires in COVID-19. Sequencing used immunoSEQ multiplex PCR; TCRdb keeps in-frame clones, though not all of them. The sample comprises approximately 180,000 clones, 80% to 90% of which are singletons, and over 9.5% rests with the top ten. Germline assignment: CDR1 KGHDR and CDR2 SFDVKD. The CDR3 is made up of 15 amino acids. Trimming took off 3 bases at V and 3 bases at J, with 13 bases between the two ends. The sequencing sample was made of peripheral blood. This clonotype originated in a human donor with active or convalescent COVID-19. The donor label of this sample is uncertain. This chain connects TRBV24-1 to TRBJ1-1; D gene ambiguous. CDR3 bases: TGTGCCACCAGTGATACCTCCCCCGGGGACACTGAAGCTTTCTTT. Amino acids: CATSDTSPGDTEAFF.